A single count supports the clone carrying this T cell receptor beta chain. Clones were read by immunoSEQ multiplex PCR, and TCRdb kept only the in-frame ones, dropping some. The sample records hundreds of thousands of clones, roughly nine tenths being singletons. Participants came from some 23 US areas, aged roughly 18 to 89 years. Two negative PCRs, clearance, or symptom resolution had been documented for recovered Cohort 3 donors. The data were taken from a study of blood T cell repertoires in COVID-19. Overall study: The cDNA or gDNA used as material had been derived from T cells, B-cell-depleted T cells, or PBMCs.

V shed 1 base and J 6 bases; nucleotides not matched to a gene: 7. CDR3 size: 16 residues. In germline, CDR1 is LGHNA, CDR2 YNFKEQ. The gene calls are TRBV4-2 and TRBJ2-1; 9 bases align to TRBD1. Sequenced material: PBMCs or T cells enriched from blood (not recorded which). This TCR was sampled from a man aged 30-40 years who had recovered from COVID-19. The CDR3 region has the DNA TGTGCCAGCAGCCAAGTCCCGGGACAGGGAAGCAATGAGCAGTTCTTC. This encodes CASSQVPGQGSNEQFF.